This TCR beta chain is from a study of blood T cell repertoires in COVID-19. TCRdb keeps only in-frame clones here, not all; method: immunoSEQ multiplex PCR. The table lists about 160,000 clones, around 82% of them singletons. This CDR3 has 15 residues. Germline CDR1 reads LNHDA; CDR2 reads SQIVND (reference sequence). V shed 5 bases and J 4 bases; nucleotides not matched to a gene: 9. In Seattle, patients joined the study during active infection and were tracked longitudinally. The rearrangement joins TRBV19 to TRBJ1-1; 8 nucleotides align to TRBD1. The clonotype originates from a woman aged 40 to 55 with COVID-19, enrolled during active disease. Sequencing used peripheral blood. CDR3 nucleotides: TGTGCCAGTAGTGGGGCAGGGGGCGGAGGCACTGAAGCTTTCTTT. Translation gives CASSGAGGGGTEAFF.